A single sample is the source of the 15 T cell receptor beta chains below, sequenced in a study of T-cell reconstitution after alpha-beta-depleted transplantation in children. Unique molecular identifiers were used in preparing the TCRbeta library. Each CDR3 protein gets one entry after TCRdb re-called the PCR reads with MiXCR. The sample lists about 600,000 distinct CDR3 sequences; roughly 13% were seen once. This specimen consisted of PBMCs, mostly from graft donor cells, obtained 360 days after TCRalphabeta/CD19-depleted stem cell transplant. The receptors here all came from a male patient younger than 18 who had a stem cell transplant for acute myeloid leukemia, so the T cells may come from the graft donor.

V usage is TRBV19 and J usage is TRBJ2-2; D remains unclear. This CDR3 is built from 14 residues. CDR1 is LNHDA and CDR2 is SQIVND in the germline V gene (reference sequence). The ends were cut back, 6 bases at V and 0 bases at J, with 8 bases in the middle. Here the CDR3 reads CASRGWTNTGELFF. Written as DNA, the CDR3 is TGTGCCAGTAGGGGGTGGACGAACACCGGGGAGCTGTTTTTT.

This clonotype was found a few times. The V call is TRBV4-3, the J call TRBJ2-1; D is unclear. Trimming removed 2 bases from V and 8 bases from J, with 10 bases in between. Germline V CDR1 and CDR2: LGHNA, YSLEER. CDR3 length: 13 residues. The CDR3 is CASSQLITDEQFF. The CDR3 DNA sequence: TGCGCCAGCAGCCAACTGATTACGGATGAGCAGTTCTTC.

The J gene is TRBJ2-2, the V gene TRBV14, with 8 bases fitting TRBD2. The CDR3 has 17 amino acids. The ends lost 7 bases at V and 0 bases at J; junction bases unmatched: 10. Germline lookup yields CDR1 SGHDN and CDR2 FVKESK. The CDR3 DNA follows: TGTGCCAGCAACCCTCGCGGGGGGCAAGCGAACACCGGGGAGCTGTTTTTT. Its protein is CASNPRGGQANTGELFF. Drawing the rest from reference TRBV14 and TRBJ2-2, the complete variable domain is EAGVTQFPSHSVIEKGQTVTLRCDPISGHDNLYWYRRVMGKEIKFLLHFVKESKQDESGMPNNRFLAERTGGTYSTLKVQPAELEDSGVYFCASNPRGGQANTGELFFGEGSRLTVL.

This clonotype was recorded at least ten times. The chain uses TRBV29-1 and TRBJ2-1; 7 nucleotides line up with TRBD2. CDR1 is SQVTM and CDR2 is ANQGSEA in the germline V gene. Germline trimming cut 4 bases from V and 0 bases from J; bases unmatched to any gene: 0. CDR3 length: 13 residues. The CDR3 region is CSVGTSSYNEQFF. The CDR3 DNA reads as TGCAGCGTTGGGACTAGCTCCTACAATGAGCAGTTCTTC.

This clonotype was recorded a few times. The CDR3 coding sequence is TGCGCCAGCAGTGGTGTCGGCTCCTACGAGCAGTACTTC. Translating gives CASSGVGSYEQYF. The rearrangement joins TRBV4-3 to TRBJ2-7; no reliable D call. This CDR3 has 13 amino acids. CDR1 is LGHNA and CDR2 is YSLEER in the germline V gene. V lost 6 bases and J 0 bases, leaving 9 bases between the germline ends.

This clonotype was detected ten times or more. V is TRBV10-3 and J is TRBJ2-3; D is uncertain. Trimming removed 2 bases from V and 1 base from J, with 4 bases in between. Germline V gene lookup returns CDR1 ENHRY and CDR2 SYGVKD. The CDR3 covers 13 residues. CDR3 nucleotide sequence: TGTGCCATCAGTGAGGGGGGCACAGATACGCAGTATTTT. Translating gives CAISEGGTDTQYF.

V gene TRBV28 combines with J gene TRBJ2-1, with 13 bases lining up with TRBD2. Losses at the gene ends were 4 bases for V and 6 bases for J; bases not matched to a gene: 12. Germline CDR1 MDHEN, CDR2 SYDVKM. This CDR3 has 18 residues. This chain's CDR3 is CASSWPSTSGRAGNEQFF. The CDR3 nucleotides are TGTGCCAGCAGTTGGCCTTCTACTAGCGGGAGGGCCGGCAATGAGCAGTTCTTC.

The gene calls are TRBV6-4 and TRBJ2-3, with TRBD2 matching 16 bases. V was clipped by 6 bases and J by 2 bases; unmatched bases: 11. CDR1 is MRHNA, CDR2 SNTAGT, per germline. CDR3 size: 19 residues. CDR3 sequence reads: CASRTEGLAGGSYTDTQYF. For the CDR3, the DNA is TGTGCCAGCAGGACCGAGGGACTAGCGGGAGGGTCTTACACAGATACGCAGTATTTT.

This chain connects TRBV4-2 to TRBJ2-5; D ambiguous. CDR1 is LGHNA and CDR2 is YNFKEQ in the germline V gene. V shed 2 bases and J shed 3 bases, with 16 bases lying between them. This CDR3 contains 16 residues. CDR3 sequence reads: CASSQRSLDPKETQYF. CDR3 coding DNA: TGTGCCAGCAGCCAAAGATCGCTAGATCCGAAAGAGACCCAGTACTTC.

The genes are TRBV7-2 and TRBJ2-3, with D uncertain. The CDR3 spans 16 residues. Germline CDR1 is SGHTA and CDR2 is FQGNSA. The germline V and J ends were trimmed by 9 bases and 4 bases, with 23 bases remaining between them. The DNA of the CDR3 is TGTGCCAGTAGGTCGGCTCTCCGGAATGTCCCAGATACGCAGTATTTT. This translates into CASRSALRNVPDTQYF. Full variable domain (missing parts from reference TRBV7-2 and TRBJ2-3): GAGVSQSPSNKVTEKGKDVELRCDPISGHTALYWYRQSLGQGLEFLIYFQGNSAPDKSGLPSDRFSAERTGGSVSTLTIQRTQQEDSAVYLCASRSALRNVPDTQYFGPGTRLTVL.

This clonotype was found a few times. The rearrangement joins TRBV4-3 to TRBJ2-5; possible D gene TRBD1, 6 bases. The germline V gene encodes CDR1 LGHNA and CDR2 YSLEER. The CDR3 covers 14 residues. V lost 3 bases to trimming and J lost 4 bases, with 12 bases between them. Here the CDR3 DNA reads TGCGCCAGCAGCCAGTCTACAGGGCGAGAGACCCAGTACTTC. Translated, it gives CASSQSTGRETQYF.

In this sample, this clonotype turned up a few times. The chain carries TRBV6-6 and TRBJ2-1; perhaps TRBD2 as D (5 bases). In germline, CDR1 is MNHNY, CDR2 SVGAGI (reference sequence). V was trimmed by 6 bases and J by 7 bases, leaving 10 bases between them. This CDR3 comprises 12 residues. The CDR3 region has the DNA TGTGCCAGCAGCGGGGTGGGAAATGAGCAGTTCTTC. Translating it yields CASSGVGNEQFF.

The gene calls are TRBV20-1 and TRBJ2-1; TRBD1 or TRBD2 may be the D gene (5 bases each). The germline CDR1 and CDR2 sequences are DFQATT and SNEGSKA (reference sequence). This CDR3 comprises 15 residues. V was shortened by 6 bases and J by 3 bases, with 18 bases between the two germline ends. The CDR3: CSASPGTKFYNEQFF. The CDR3 nucleotides are TGCAGTGCCAGTCCCGGGACCAAGTTCTACAATGAGCAGTTCTTC.

At least ten counts were recorded for this clonotype. This chain joins TRBV29-1 and TRBJ2-7, with D tentatively TRBD1 or TRBD2 (5 bases each). Germline V gene lookup returns CDR1 SQVTM and CDR2 ANQGSEA. This CDR3 is 15 amino acids long. Trimming left V 7 bases short and J 2 bases short, with 21 bases between. CDR3 nucleotides: TGCAGCGGAGGGGATCTAGGACCCCTCCCCTACGAGCAGTACTTC. Protein product: CSGGDLGPLPYEQYF.

The chain recombines TRBV28 with TRBJ2-7, with 8 bases that match TRBD1. Germline loops: CDR1 MDHEN, CDR2 SYDVKM. The CDR3 extends over 14 amino acids. After removal of 1 base from V and 4 bases from J, the junction contained 3 bases not matched to a gene. The CDR3 region is CASSLYQGAYEQYF. The CDR3 nucleotides are TGTGCCAGCAGTTTATACCAGGGGGCGTACGAGCAGTACTTC. Filled out from reference TRBV28 and TRBJ2-7, the complete variable domain reads DVKVTQSSRYLVKRTGEKVFLECVQDMDHENMFWYRQDPGLGLRLIYFSYDVKMKEKGDIPEGYSVSREKKERFSLILESASTNQTSMYLCASSLYQGAYEQYFGPGTRLTVT.